This TCR beta chain was documented in a study of shared clonotypes between healthy human individuals. General study points: The sharing of around 5% of naive CD4 clonotypes was seen across a handful of donors. Estimated clonotype richness was generally higher in naive than memory subsets. Clonotypes not shared had lower generation probabilities than those common to all four donors.

As concerns this clone: Its antigen is undetermined.

Genomic DNA (from each subset) was split evenly across several immunoSEQ plates. Sequencing was performed with immunoSEQ multiplex PCR; in TCRdb, only in-frame clones are kept and a portion is missing. The sample includes some 2 million clones, 85% to 95% of them seen just once. The sample was naive CD4+ T cells sorted from blood. Subset denoted: CD45RA+ positively selected. The TCR sequence derives from a man aged 18 to 29 in good health.

In DNA, the CDR3 is TGTGCCAGCAGCGCGGAGGGGATCCCCTATGGCTACACCTTC. As protein: CASSAEGIPYGYTF. The chain is built from TRBV9 and TRBJ1-2; D may be TRBD1 (5 bases). The CDR3 runs to 14 residues. The ends were cut back, 3 bases at V and 4 bases at J, with 13 bases in the middle. Germline assignment: CDR1 SGDLS and CDR2 YYNGEE.